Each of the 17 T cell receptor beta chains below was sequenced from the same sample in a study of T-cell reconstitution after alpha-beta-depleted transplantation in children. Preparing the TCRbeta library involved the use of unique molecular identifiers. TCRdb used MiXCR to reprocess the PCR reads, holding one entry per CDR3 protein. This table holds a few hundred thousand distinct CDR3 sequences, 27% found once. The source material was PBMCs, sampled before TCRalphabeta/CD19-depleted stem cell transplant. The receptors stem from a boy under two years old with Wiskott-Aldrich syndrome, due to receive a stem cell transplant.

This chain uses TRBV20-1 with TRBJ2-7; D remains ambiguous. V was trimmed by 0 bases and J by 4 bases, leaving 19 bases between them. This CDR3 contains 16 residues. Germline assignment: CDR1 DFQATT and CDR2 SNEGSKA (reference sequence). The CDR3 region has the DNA TGCAGTGCTAGAGATCTTCTCGTACAGTCATCGTACGAGCAGTACTTC. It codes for CSARDLLVQSSYEQYF.

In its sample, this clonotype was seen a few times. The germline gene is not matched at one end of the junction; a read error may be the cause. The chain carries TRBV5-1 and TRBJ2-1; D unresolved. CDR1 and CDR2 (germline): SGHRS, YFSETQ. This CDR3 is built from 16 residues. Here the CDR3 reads CASSLAGSVSHNEQFF. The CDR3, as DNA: TGCGCCAGCAGCTTGGCCGGGTCAGTCTCCCACAATGAGCAGTTCTTC.

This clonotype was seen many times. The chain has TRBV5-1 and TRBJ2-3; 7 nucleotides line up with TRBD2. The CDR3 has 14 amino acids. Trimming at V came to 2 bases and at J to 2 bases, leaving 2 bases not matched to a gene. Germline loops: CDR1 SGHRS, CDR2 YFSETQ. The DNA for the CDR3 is TGCGCCAGCAGCTTCAGCGGGAACACAGATACGCAGTATTTT. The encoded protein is CASSFSGNTDTQYF.

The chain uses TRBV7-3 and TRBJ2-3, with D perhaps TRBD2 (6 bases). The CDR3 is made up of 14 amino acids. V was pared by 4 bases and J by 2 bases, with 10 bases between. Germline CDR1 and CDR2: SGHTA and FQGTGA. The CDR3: CASSSGTATDTQYF. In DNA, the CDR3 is TGTGCCAGCAGCTCCGGGACTGCCACAGATACGCAGTATTTT.

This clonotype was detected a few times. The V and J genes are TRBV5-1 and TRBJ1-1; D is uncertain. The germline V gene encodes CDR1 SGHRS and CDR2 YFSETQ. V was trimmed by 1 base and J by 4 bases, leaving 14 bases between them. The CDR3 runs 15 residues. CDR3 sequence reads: CASSLLMQPGTEAFF. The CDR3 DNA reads TGCGCCAGCAGCTTGTTAATGCAGCCGGGCACTGAAGCTTTCTTT.

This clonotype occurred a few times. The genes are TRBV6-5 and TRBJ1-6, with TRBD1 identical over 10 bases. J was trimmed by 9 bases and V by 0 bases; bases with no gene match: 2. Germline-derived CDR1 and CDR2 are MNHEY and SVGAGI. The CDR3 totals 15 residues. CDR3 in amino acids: CASSYSRTGGSPLHF. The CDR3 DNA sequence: TGTGCCAGCAGTTACTCTCGGACAGGGGGTTCACCCCTCCACTTT.

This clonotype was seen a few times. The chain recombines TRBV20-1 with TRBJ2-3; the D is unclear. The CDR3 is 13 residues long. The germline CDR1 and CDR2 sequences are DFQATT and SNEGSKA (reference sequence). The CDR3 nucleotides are TGCAGGACACGAACAGCTCTCACAGATACGCAGTATTTT. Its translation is CRTRTALTDTQYF.

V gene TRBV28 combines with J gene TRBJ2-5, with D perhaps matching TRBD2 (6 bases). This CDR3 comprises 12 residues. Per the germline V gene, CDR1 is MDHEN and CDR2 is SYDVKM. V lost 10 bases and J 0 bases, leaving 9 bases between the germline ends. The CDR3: CATGGYQETQYF. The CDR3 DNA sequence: TGTGCCACCGGGGGATACCAAGAGACCCAGTACTTC.

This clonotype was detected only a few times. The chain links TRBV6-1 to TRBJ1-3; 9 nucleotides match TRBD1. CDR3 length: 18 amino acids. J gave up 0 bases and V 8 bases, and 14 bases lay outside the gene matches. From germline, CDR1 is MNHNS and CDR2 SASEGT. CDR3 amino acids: CASSGGDRALSSGNTIYF. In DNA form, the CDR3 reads TGTGCCAGCTCCGGAGGGGACAGGGCCTTAAGCTCTGGAAACACCATATATTTT.

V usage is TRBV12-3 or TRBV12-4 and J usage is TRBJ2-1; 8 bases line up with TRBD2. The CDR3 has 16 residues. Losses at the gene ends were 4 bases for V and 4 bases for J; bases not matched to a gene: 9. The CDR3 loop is CASSSPSGRFYNEQFF. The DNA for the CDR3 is TGTGCCAGCAGTTCACCAAGCGGGAGATTTTACAATGAGCAGTTCTTC.

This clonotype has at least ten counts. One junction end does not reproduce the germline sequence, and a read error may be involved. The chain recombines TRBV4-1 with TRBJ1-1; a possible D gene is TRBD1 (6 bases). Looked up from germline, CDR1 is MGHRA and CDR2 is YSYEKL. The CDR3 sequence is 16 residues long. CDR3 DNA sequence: TGCGCCAGCAGTCAAGCCCTTGGACAGCCTCCCCGAATGACTTTCTTT. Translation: CASSQALGQPPRMTFF.

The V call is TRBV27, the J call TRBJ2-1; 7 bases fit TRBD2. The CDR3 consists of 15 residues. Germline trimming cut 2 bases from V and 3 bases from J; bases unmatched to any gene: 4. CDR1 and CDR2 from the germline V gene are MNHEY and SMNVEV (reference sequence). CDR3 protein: CASSLEGRDYNEQFF. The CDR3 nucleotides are TGTGCCAGCAGTTTAGAAGGGAGGGACTACAATGAGCAGTTCTTC.

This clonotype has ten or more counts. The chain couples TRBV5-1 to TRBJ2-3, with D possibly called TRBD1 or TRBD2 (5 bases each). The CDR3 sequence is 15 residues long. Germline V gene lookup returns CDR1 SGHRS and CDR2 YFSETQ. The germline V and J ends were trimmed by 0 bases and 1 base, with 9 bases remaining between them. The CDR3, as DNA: TGCGCCAGCAGCTTGGCCGGGGCGGGCACAGATACGCAGTATTTT. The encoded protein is CASSLAGAGTDTQYF.

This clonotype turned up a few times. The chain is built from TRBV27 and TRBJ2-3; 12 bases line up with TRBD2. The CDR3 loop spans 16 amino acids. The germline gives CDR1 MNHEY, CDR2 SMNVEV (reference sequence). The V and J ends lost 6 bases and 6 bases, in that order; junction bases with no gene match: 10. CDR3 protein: CASSSRTSGKRDTQYF. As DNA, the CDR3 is TGTGCCAGCAGCTCGCGGACTAGCGGGAAGAGGGATACGCAGTATTTT.

For the CDR3, the DNA is TGCGCCAGCAGCGAGGACAGGGGGTTAAGCACAGATACGCAGTATTTT. Translated, it gives CASSEDRGLSTDTQYF. The gene calls are TRBV5-1 and TRBJ2-3, with 10 bases lining up with TRBD1. V was clipped by 4 bases and J by 0 bases; unmatched bases: 5. The CDR3 has 16 amino acids. Germline V gene sequence: CDR1 SGHRS, CDR2 YFSETQ. Full variable domain (remainder filled in from reference TRBV5-1 and TRBJ2-3): KAGVTQTPRYLIKTRGQQVTLSCSPISGHRSVSWYQQTPGQGLQFLFEYFSETQRNKGNFPGRFSGRQFSNSRSEMNVSTLELGDSALYLCASSEDRGLSTDTQYFGPGTRLTVL.

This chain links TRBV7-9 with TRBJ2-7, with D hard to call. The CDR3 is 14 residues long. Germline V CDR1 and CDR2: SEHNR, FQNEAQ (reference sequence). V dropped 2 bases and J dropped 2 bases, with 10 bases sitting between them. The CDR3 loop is CASSLPLDPYEQYF. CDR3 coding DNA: TGTGCCAGCAGCTTACCACTGGATCCCTACGAGCAGTACTTC. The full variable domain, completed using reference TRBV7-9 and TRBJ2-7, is DTGVSQNPRHKITKRGQNVTFRCDPISEHNRLYWYRQTLGQGPEFLTYFQNEAQLEKSRLLSDRFSAERPKGSFSTLEIQRTEQGDSAMYLCASSLPLDPYEQYFGPGTRLTVT.

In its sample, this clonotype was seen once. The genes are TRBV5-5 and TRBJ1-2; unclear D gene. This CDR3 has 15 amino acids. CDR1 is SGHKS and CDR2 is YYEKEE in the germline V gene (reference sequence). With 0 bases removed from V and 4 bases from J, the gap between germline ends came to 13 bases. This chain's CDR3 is CASSLALRGSYGYTF. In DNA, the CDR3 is TGTGCCAGCAGCTTGGCCCTTCGAGGGAGCTATGGCTACACCTTC.